This TCR beta chain was captured in a study of blood T cell repertoires in COVID-19. Trimming cost V 0 bases and J 7 bases, with 9 bases left between them. The CDR3 runs 13 residues. Germline V CDR1 and CDR2: LGHDT, YNNKEL (reference sequence). Residents of about 25 US areas, aged about 18 to 95 years, made up the participants. Membership in each cohort depended on participant-reported clinical history. Recovered Cohort 3 donors showed two negative PCRs, clearance, or symptom resolution. Study processing details: Using reference gene primer amplification, nucleated cell counts were estimated. The assay was immunoSEQ multiplex PCR, and TCRdb's table has in-frame clones only and misses some. Clone size and V and J calls were adopted from that table, with D and trimming inferred from the DNA. The sample has 350,000 to 450,000 clones, around four fifths seen once.

Specimen: PBMCs or T cells enriched from blood (not recorded which). This TCR was sampled from a woman aged 45-60 years who had recovered from COVID-19. The rearrangement joins TRBV3-1 (or the pseudogene TRBV3-2) to TRBJ1-2; D is unclear. CDR3 bases: TGTGCCAGCAGCCAAGACGCCCGAGGTGGCTACACCTTC. Residues: CASSQDARGGYTF.